A single sample gave rise to the 29 T cell receptor beta chains below, sequenced in a study of cytomegalovirus exposure and HLA in healthy donors. PCR primers comprised 60 Vbeta and 13 Jbeta primers. The repertoire was sequenced with immunoSEQ multiplex PCR; TCRdb's copy has only in-frame clones and lacks some. The sample has about 130,000 clones, about 77% seen once. Source material: PBMCs. The receptors were gathered from a man aged 45-65 years in good health and CMV-seronegative.

V usage is TRBV20-1 and J usage is TRBJ2-7; a weak D match, TRBD2 (6 bases). This CDR3 has 11 amino acids. Trimming left V 6 bases short and J 7 bases short, with 13 bases between. Looked up from germline, CDR1 is DFQATT and CDR2 is SNEGSKA (reference sequence). The CDR3 region is CSAGSPWEQYF. Written as DNA, the CDR3 is TGCAGTGCCGGGAGCCCTTGGGAGCAGTACTTC.

The genes are TRBV5-4 and TRBJ1-1; D uncertain. Deletions cut 0 bases from V and 1 base from J, with 7 bases between. This CDR3 has 14 amino acids. Germline values: CDR1 SGHNT, CDR2 YYREEE (reference sequence). For the CDR3, the DNA is TGTGCCAGCAGCTTGGATCTCGGGAACACTGAAGCTTTCTTT. Translated, it gives CASSLDLGNTEAFF.

The V call is TRBV9, the J call TRBJ1-3; possible D gene TRBD1, 5 bases. This CDR3 has 15 amino acids. Germline V gives CDR1 SGDLS, CDR2 YYNGEE. V was cut by 5 bases and J by 2 bases, with 14 bases left in between. CDR3 DNA sequence: TGTGCCAGCAGTTCTGGGTCGGACACTGGAAACACCATATATTTT. It codes for CASSSGSDTGNTIYF.

The chain has TRBV27 and TRBJ2-7; D might be TRBD1 (6 bases). This CDR3 contains 14 residues. The V gene's germline CDR1 is MNHEY and CDR2 SMNVEV (reference sequence). Trimming took off 0 bases at V and 6 bases at J, with 12 bases between the two ends. The CDR3 here is CASSLSGARGEQYF. The CDR3 nucleotides read TGTGCCAGCAGTTTATCGGGGGCGCGAGGCGAGCAGTACTTC.

The chain recombines TRBV13 with TRBJ2-3; 7 bases map to TRBD1. The J segment lost 11 bases and the V segment lost 8 bases, leaving 7 bases of the junction unmatched. CDR3 size: 11 residues. Germline loops: CDR1 PRHDT, CDR2 FYEKMQ (reference sequence). For the CDR3, the DNA is TGTGCCAGCGGTTCGGGACAGTGGCAGTATTTT. It encodes CASGSGQWQYF.

The V gene is TRBV5-4, the J gene TRBJ1-1; D possibly corresponds to TRBD1 (5 bases). Trimming took 5 bases from V and 4 from J, leaving 15 bases between them. Germline V gene data show CDR1 as SGHNT and CDR2 as YYREEE (reference sequence). The CDR3 is 14 residues long. Here the CDR3 DNA reads TGTGCCAGCAGTTTACGGGGGGGTCCCACTGAAGCTTTCTTT. Protein sequence: CASSLRGGPTEAFF.

The chain links TRBV6-1 to TRBJ2-3; 10 bases align to TRBD2. The V and J ends lost 2 bases and 2 bases, in that order; junction bases with no gene match: 4. Germline lookup yields CDR1 MNHNS and CDR2 SASEGT. The CDR3 has 16 residues. The CDR3 DNA is TGTGCCAGCAGTGAAAGGAGCGGGAGGGCCACAGATACGCAGTATTTT. It encodes CASSERSGRATDTQYF.

The CDR3 here is CASSPTGSYEQYF. The CDR3 DNA reads as TGTGCCAGCAGCCCGACTGGATCCTACGAGCAGTACTTC. The V and J genes are TRBV11-2 and TRBJ2-7; D is unclear. CDR3 length: 13 amino acids. Germline V gene data show CDR1 as SGHAT and CDR2 as FQNNGV. Trimming removed 5 bases from V and 1 base from J, with 9 bases in between. Together with reference TRBV11-2 and TRBJ2-7, the CDR3 gives the full variable domain: EAGVAQSPRYKIIEKRQSVAFWCNPISGHATLYWYQQILGQGPKLLIQFQNNGVVDDSQLPKDRFSAERLKGVDSTLKIQPAKLEDSAVYLCASSPTGSYEQYFGPGTRLTVT.

The chain employs TRBV11-3 and TRBJ2-7; D might be TRBD2 (5 bases). Germline V gene data show CDR1 as SGHNT and CDR2 as YENEEA. The CDR3 spans 13 residues. V lost 5 bases, J lost 9 bases, and 17 bases lay in between. DNA for the CDR3: TGTGCCAGCAGCCCTAAGTACGAGGGCGCGCAGTACTTC. Protein product: CASSPKYEGAQYF.

The chain combines TRBV7-2 with TRBJ1-5, with unresolved D. The CDR3 loop spans 14 amino acids. The V end lost 0 bases, the J end lost 2 bases, and 5 bases lay between the germline ends. CDR1 is SGHTA and CDR2 is FQGNSA in the germline V gene. As DNA, the CDR3 is TGTGCCAGCAGCTTAGCGGGCGGCAATCAGCCCCAGCATTTT. This encodes CASSLAGGNQPQHF.

V is TRBV13 and J is TRBJ2-7; 7 bases match TRBD1. V trimming: 4 bases; J trimming: 3 bases; junction bases outside the gene matches: 9. This CDR3 contains 15 residues. The germline gives CDR1 PRHDT, CDR2 FYEKMQ (reference sequence). CDR3 residues: CASSSDHRQGYEQYF. As DNA, the CDR3 is TGTGCCAGCAGCTCGGACCACAGACAGGGCTACGAGCAGTACTTC.

A note on this clone: In the same sample, other DNA sequences code for this CDR3. This chain links TRBV2 with TRBJ2-7, with a weak D call TRBD1 (7 bases). The germline V gene encodes CDR1 SNHLY and CDR2 FYNNEI. The V gene lost 1 base and the J gene lost 6 bases, with 13 bases spanning the gap. This CDR3 contains 14 residues. The chain's CDR3 is CASSEEEGAGEQYF. The CDR3 DNA follows: TGTGCCAGCAGTGAAGAGGAGGGGGCAGGCGAGCAGTACTTC.

The chain is built from TRBV10-3 and TRBJ2-7, with TRBD2 matching 7 bases. CDR3 length equals 13 residues. Germline CDR1 is ENHRY and CDR2 is SYGVKD. J was trimmed by 3 bases and V by 8 bases; bases with no gene match: 7. The CDR3 region is CAIRGRVDYEQYF. The CDR3 region has the DNA TGTGCCATCCGTGGGAGGGTCGACTACGAGCAGTACTTC.

This clone has just one count. The gene calls are TRBV6-6 and TRBJ2-7, with 7 bases lining up with TRBD1. This CDR3 has 15 amino acids. The ends lost 0 bases at V and 0 bases at J; junction bases unmatched: 2. Germline V gene sequence: CDR1 MNHNY, CDR2 SVGAGI (reference sequence). CDR3 loop: CASSYSTGSSYEQYF. As DNA, the CDR3 is TGTGCCAGCAGTTACTCGACAGGGAGCTCCTACGAGCAGTACTTC.

Concerning this clone: Relative to the germline gene, one junction end is altered; a read error may explain this. V usage is TRBV2 and J usage is TRBJ2-2; the match to TRBD1 covers 11 bases. From germline, CDR1 is SNHLY and CDR2 FYNNEI. The CDR3 has 15 amino acids. The CDR3 DNA reads as TGTGCCAGCACTGAAGTGGACAGGGGGCTCGGGGAGCTGTTTTTT. This sequence encodes CASTEVDRGLGELFF.

The genes are TRBV28 and TRBJ2-3, with D tentatively TRBD2 (5 bases). Germline CDR1 reads MDHEN; CDR2 reads SYDVKM. V shed 5 bases and J shed 1 base, with 19 bases lying between them. This CDR3 has 17 amino acids. CDR3 DNA sequence: TGTGCCAGCAGTACATCCTACCCCCCGCGGGGCACAGATACGCAGTATTTT. Translated, it gives CASSTSYPPRGTDTQYF. Combining the CDR3 with reference TRBV28 and TRBJ2-3 gives the whole variable domain DVKVTQSSRYLVKRTGEKVFLECVQDMDHENMFWYRQDPGLGLRLIYFSYDVKMKEKGDIPEGYSVSREKKERFSLILESASTNQTSMYLCASSTSYPPRGTDTQYFGPGTRLTVL.

The V call is TRBV11-1, the J call TRBJ2-7; TRBD2 matches at 15 bases. This CDR3 has 18 amino acids. CDR1 is SGHAT and CDR2 is FQDESV in the germline V gene (reference sequence). Trimming took 5 bases from V and 1 from J; bases not matched to a gene: 9. CDR3 coding DNA: TGTGCCAGCAGCCTCCGGGGACTAGCGGGAGGCACATCCTACGAGCAGTACTTC. Its translation: CASSLRGLAGGTSYEQYF.

This clone has a handful of counts. The chain links TRBV27 to TRBJ2-7; tentative D call: TRBD2 (6 bases). The ends were cut back, 0 bases at V and 4 bases at J, with 13 bases in the middle. The CDR3 loop spans 15 amino acids. The germline V gene encodes CDR1 MNHEY and CDR2 SMNVEV (reference sequence). CDR3 residues: CASSLSGGSGYEQYF. The CDR3 DNA is TGTGCCAGCAGTTTATCTGGGGGGAGCGGGTACGAGCAGTACTTC.

The genes are TRBV4-1 and TRBJ2-3; D possibly corresponds to TRBD2 (6 bases). This CDR3 spans 15 amino acids. CDR1 and CDR2 from the germline V gene are MGHRA and YSYEKL. Trimming stripped 2 bases from V and 2 bases from J, with 11 bases between. The CDR3 is CASSQMAGFTDTQYF. As DNA, the CDR3 is TGCGCCAGCAGCCAAATGGCGGGATTCACAGATACGCAGTATTTT.

The gene calls are TRBV15 and TRBJ2-3, with 8 bases that match TRBD1. The ends lost 0 bases at V and 6 bases at J; junction bases unmatched: 8. The CDR3 runs 16 residues. The germline CDR1 and CDR2 sequences are LNHNV and YYDKDF (reference sequence). The chain's CDR3 is CATSRDRAGGWDTQYF. The CDR3 DNA reads as TGTGCCACCAGCAGAGATAGGGCAGGGGGCTGGGATACGCAGTATTTT.

The chain recombines TRBV5-1 with TRBJ2-2; 8 bases match TRBD1. Trimming took 4 bases from V and 1 from J; bases not matched to a gene: 6. This CDR3 spans 16 amino acids. CDR1 SGHRS and CDR2 YFSETQ come from the germline V gene. CDR3 in DNA: TGCGCCAGCAGCCCGTCCGGGACAGGGAACACCGGGGAGCTGTTTTTT. As protein: CASSPSGTGNTGELFF.

This clone was found once. The chain uses TRBV14 and TRBJ1-1; tentatively, D is TRBD1 (5 bases). The CDR3 spans 15 residues. CDR1 and CDR2 from the germline V gene are SGHDN and FVKESK. The V and J ends lost 4 bases and 5 bases respectively, with 17 bases between them. The CDR3 spells CASSLSWGKGTEAFF. DNA for the CDR3: TGTGCCAGCAGCCTATCCTGGGGAAAGGGGACTGAAGCTTTCTTT. Looking up the rest from reference TRBV14 and TRBJ1-1 gives the full variable domain: EAGVTQFPSHSVIEKGQTVTLRCDPISGHDNLYWYRRVMGKEIKFLLHFVKESKQDESGMPNNRFLAERTGGTYSTLKVQPAELEDSGVYFCASSLSWGKGTEAFFGQGTRLTVV.

The V call is TRBV4-1, the J call TRBJ2-5, with TRBD2 identical over 12 bases. The germline V gene has CDR1 MGHRA and CDR2 YSYEKL. The CDR3 runs 14 residues. V lost 4 bases and J lost 4; bases outside the gene matches: 1. The CDR3 loop is CASSLLAGGETQYF. In DNA form, the CDR3 reads TGCGCCAGCAGCCTACTAGCGGGAGGAGAGACCCAGTACTTC.

Only a few counts were recorded for this clone. The V gene is TRBV5-1, the J gene TRBJ2-5; weak D call: TRBD1 (6 bases). This CDR3 spans 15 amino acids. V was clipped by 4 bases and J by 1 base, with 14 bases between them. Germline CDR1 is SGHRS and CDR2 is YFSETQ. CDR3 protein: CASSPQDRTQETQYF. As DNA, the CDR3 is TGCGCCAGCAGCCCCCAAGACAGGACCCAAGAGACCCAGTACTTC.

There are a few counts of this clone. The chain recombines TRBV27 with TRBJ2-7; 7 nucleotides match TRBD2. CDR3 length: 13 residues. CDR1 and CDR2 from the germline V gene are MNHEY and SMNVEV (reference sequence). V lost 2 bases to trimming and J lost 3 bases; unmatched junction nucleotides: 1. CDR3 amino acids: CASSLRGDYEQYF. In DNA form, the CDR3 reads TGTGCCAGCAGTTTACGGGGGGACTACGAGCAGTACTTC.

This clone appeared once. For the CDR3, the DNA is TGCAGCGTTGCGGCAAGTGGGGCGCCTAATGAAAAACTGTTTTTT. Residues: CSVAASGAPNEKLFF. This chain links TRBV29-1 with TRBJ1-4; D might be TRBD1 (5 bases). Germline V gene lookup returns CDR1 SQVTM and CDR2 ANQGSEA. Trimming cost V 4 bases and J 3 bases, with 15 bases left between them. The CDR3 has 15 residues.

This clone was seen a few times. V is TRBV19 and J is TRBJ2-1, with 12 positions matching TRBD2. Germline V gene sequence: CDR1 LNHDA, CDR2 SQIVND (reference sequence). CDR3 size: 16 residues. V shed 0 bases and J 12 bases; nucleotides not matched to a gene: 9. CDR3 coding DNA: TGTGCCAGTAGTATAGAGGGACTAGCGGGTCGAGGGGGGCAGTTCTTC. This translates into CASSIEGLAGRGGQFF.

This chain uses TRBV6-5 with TRBJ2-1, with 7 bases identical to TRBD1. Germline V gene lookup returns CDR1 MNHEY and CDR2 SVGAGI. The CDR3 is 11 residues long. Germline trimming cut 7 bases from V and 13 bases from J; bases unmatched to any gene: 7. CDR3 protein: CASKTGQSQFF. The CDR3 DNA follows: TGTGCCAGCAAGACAGGGCAATCCCAGTTCTTC.

The chain couples TRBV6-5 to TRBJ1-5; TRBD1 might be the D (5 bases). V shed 2 bases and J shed 4 bases, with 12 bases lying between them. Germline CDR1 and CDR2: MNHEY and SVGAGI. The CDR3 spans 15 residues. CDR3 bases: TGTGCCAGCAGTTACGACGGGACTGGTAATCAGCCCCAGCATTTT. The encoded protein is CASSYDGTGNQPQHF.